At least ten counts were recorded for the clone carrying this TCR beta chain. This entry belongs to a study of low-dose radiotherapy and immunotherapy resistance in tumors. Overall study context: Patients of Cohort 1 had 0.5 Gy fractions every 2 weeks, which summed to 6.5 Gy. Cyclophosphamide was given intravenously at 200 mg/m2 every two weeks, and each dose came one day before radiation and immunotherapy.

Sample time point: after trial treatment. Treatment indicated: LDRT plus nivolumab, ipilimumab, low-dose cyclophosphamide and aspirin (RACIN trial). Nivolumab, ipilimumab, aspirin, low-dose cyclophosphamide and low-dose radiotherapy were all administered to the donors. Covering alpha and beta chains, TRAV- and TRBV-specific primers were used for the first-strand cDNA. TCR amplification involved 20 to 25 PCR cycles with a constant-region primer and V-primer adapter. MiXCR was run by TCRdb on the reads, yielding one entry per CDR3 protein. The profile shows around 80,000 distinct CDR3 sequences, roughly 17% of them singletons. CDR3 length: 16 residues. J was trimmed by 5 bases and V by 0 bases; bases with no gene match: 5. Germline CDR1 SGHRS, CDR2 YFSETQ.

The receptor comes from a male donor with prostate cancer. The rearrangement uses TRBV5-1 and TRBJ2-2; 9 bases line up with TRBD2. Sample: PBMCs, taken after low-dose radiotherapy plus immunotherapy. CDR3 DNA: TGCGCCAGCAGCTTGGGTAGCGGGAGAAGTACCGGGGAGCTGTTTTTT. This encodes CASSLGSGRSTGELFF. The full variable domain, rest sourced from reference TRBV5-1 and TRBJ2-2, is KAGVTQTPRYLIKTRGQQVTLSCSPISGHRSVSWYQQTPGQGLQFLFEYFSETQRNKGNFPGRFSGRQFSNSRSEMNVSTLELGDSALYLCASSLGSGRSTGELFFGEGSRLTVL.